This paragraph reports one TCR beta chain. Its specificity is not known. This CDR3 is built from 13 residues. V lost 6 bases to trimming and J lost 5 bases, with 10 bases between them. The data derive from a study of T cell responses to AZD1222 COVID-19 vaccine. Broader study findings: Seropositive AZD1222 recipients at baseline numbered only five or six.

The assay was immunoSEQ multiplex PCR, and TCRdb's table has in-frame clones only and misses some. This sample has about 86,000 clones; 70% to 80% occur once, and the top ten carry roughly 21%. The sample was peripheral blood, taken on day 0 of AZD1222 vaccination. This rearrangement joins TRBV12-3 or TRBV12-4 to TRBJ2-2; D unclear. This sequence was found in an adult in good health. The CDR3 nucleotides are TGTGCCAGCAGGTACACTTATACCGGGGAGCTGTTTTTT. Its protein product is CASRYTYTGELFF.